Listed below are T cell receptor beta chains from one sample, sequenced in a study of T-cell memory formation after mild COVID-19. TCRdb passed the 5' RACE reads through MiXCR, listing each CDR3 protein once. This sample has some 410,000 distinct CDR3 sequences, with 23% found just once. The sample consisted of PBMCs or a T cell subset sorted from them (not recorded which). Source of these receptors: an adult woman who had mild COVID-19 (a few samples of this study predate the infection). Cell type and time point are not known. CDR3s include the opening cysteine and the closing phenylalanine or tryptophan. Each record gives: CDR3 length, J gene, V gene, CDR3 protein.

15,TRBJ1-1,TRBV6-1,CASTPGGLGDPEAFF
13,TRBJ2-3,TRBV7-9,CASSQTPSNTQYF
17,TRBJ2-1,TRBV20-1,CSARERTSGVGNNEQFF
14,TRBJ2-3,TRBV5-1,CASSLSLTTDTQYF
15,TRBJ2-2,TRBV20-1,CSARKGSRQTGELFF
16,TRBJ2-7,TRBV9,CASSPGQGAASYEQYF
16,TRBJ2-3,TRBV12-3/TRBV12-4,CASSRRGLLNTDTQYF
14,TRBJ2-7,TRBV19,CASSMASGDMKQYF
14,TRBJ2-2,TRBV29-1,CSVGGISPTGELFF
14,TRBJ2-7,TRBV12-3/TRBV12-4,CASSLGPSGNEQYF
15,TRBJ2-7,TRBV5-1,CASSLEPSAFYEQYF
13,TRBJ2-5,TRBV6-2/TRBV6-3,CASGRGRQETQYF
11,TRBJ1-2,TRBV6-1,CDLKTDGGYTF
13,TRBJ2-5,TRBV7-2,CASSLGIRETQYF
15,TRBJ2-5,TRBV5-6,CASSWVQGTQETQYF
14,TRBJ1-1,TRBV12-3/TRBV12-4,CASSLMGTPHEAFF
12,TRBJ2-1,TRBV7-6,CASSFGHNEQFF
13,TRBJ2-5,TRBV25-1,CASSGRTQETQYF
17,TRBJ2-1,TRBV7-2,CASSSGLTFGLGNEQFF
13,TRBJ2-1,TRBV7-3,CASSLLGAAEQFF
13,TRBJ2-3,TRBV29-1,CSVVWGGTDTQYF
17,TRBJ1-2,TRBV9,CASSPTARDRGKHGYTF
15,TRBJ2-7,TRBV4-3,CASSQGRSSSYEQYF
14,TRBJ1-2,TRBV18,CASSPPGREYGYTF
17,TRBJ1-1,TRBV7-8,CASSLRGGFERDTEAFF
13,TRBJ2-5,TRBV24-1,CATSGGPVETQYF
14,TRBJ2-2,TRBV18,CASSPGQAALELFF
16,TRBJ2-7,TRBV9,CASSVADLASGYEQYF
18,TRBJ1-1,TRBV12-3/TRBV12-4,CASSLGGTAQGLYTEAFF
15,TRBJ1-5,TRBV24-1,CATSDSGGGESAQHF
18,TRBJ2-3,TRBV11-2,CASSSTVTRRPFTDTQYF
14,TRBJ2-1,TRBV7-9,CASNPGQGLNEQFF
16,TRBJ1-1,TRBV12-3/TRBV12-4,CASSSRDRGLNTEAFF
13,TRBJ2-7,TRBV29-1,CSVDSARGYEQYF
15,TRBJ2-7,TRBV20-1,CSASGREERFDEQYF
13,TRBJ2-5,TRBV20-1,CSSPRGAGETQYF